This T cell receptor (beta chain) was observed in a study of OX40 agonist ivuxolimab in advanced cancers. Study overall: At 0.01 to 10 mg/kg, ivuxolimab was administered intravenously to patients every 2 weeks.

With V trimmed by 3 bases and J by 1 base, 8 bases remained unmatched. The CDR3 length is 17 residues. Per germline, CDR1 SGHNT and CDR2 YYREEE (reference sequence). Measured with immunoSEQ multiplex PCR; TCRdb has only the in-frame clones, and not every one. The data show some 55,000 clones, 91% seen once. The origin of this receptor is an adult with an advanced solid tumor such as melanoma, head and neck, liver or kidney cancer. Sequencing used CD4+ or CD8+ T cells sorted from blood, obtained in a trial of the OX40 agonist ivuxolimab. The chain has TRBV5-4 and TRBJ1-3; 9 bases align to TRBD1. The CDR3 DNA reads TGTGCCAGCAGCTATTATACCGGGACAGGGTCTGGAAACACCATATATTTT. It is translated as CASSYYTGTGSGNTIYF.